These T cell receptor beta chains were read from a single sample in a study of radiation and T cells in renal cell carcinoma. TCRdb's table, derived via immunoSEQ multiplex PCR, lists solely in-frame clones and lacks some. The table shows over 120,000 clones, with roughly 90% occurring only once. This specimen was blood, taken from a patient whose treatment included radiotherapy and nephrectomy. The receptors were gathered from a woman in her forties or fifties with renal cell carcinoma. The CDR3 runs from the conserved cysteine through the conserved F or W. The order of the fields is V gene, clone size, J gene, D gene, CDR3 protein, CDR3 DNA. D genes are given only for firm matches. The size of a clone is reported for some rows only, either as once, few or many, or as a class for expanded clones.

>TRBV6-5|.|TRBJ1-2|TRBD1
CASSQSGTAGYGYTF
TGTGCCAGCAGTCAATCTGGGACAGCGGGCTATGGCTACACCTTC
>TRBV7-9|.|TRBJ2-1|TRBD2
CASSSGLAGASEQFF
TGTGCCAGCAGCTCGGGACTAGCGGGGGCGAGTGAGCAGTTCTTC
>TRBV19|few|TRBJ1-1|.
CASSITGSPEAFF
TGTGCCAGTAGCATCACAGGGTCACCTGAAGCTTTCTTT
>TRBV18|.|TRBJ1-2|TRBD1
CASSLPGTGDTGYGYTF
TGTGCCAGCTCACTACCCGGGACAGGGGACACGGGCTATGGCTACACCTTC
>TRBV10-2|.|TRBJ2-3|TRBD1
CASSAGQGTDTQYF
TGCGCCAGCAGTGCGGGACAGGGTACAGATACGCAGTATTTT
>TRBV19|once|TRBJ2-7|TRBD2
CAVSGLAGVREQYF
TGTGCCGTTTCCGGGCTAGCGGGAGTGCGGGAGCAGTACTTC
>TRBV6-5|.|TRBJ1-2|.
CASSPTANYGYTF
TGTGCCAGCAGTCCGACGGCGAACTATGGCTACACCTTC
>TRBV6-6|.|TRBJ1-3|.
CASSYSSGVSGNTIYF
TGTGCCAGCAGTTACTCGTCAGGAGTCTCTGGAAACACCATATATTTT
>TRBV7-2|.|TRBJ1-5|.
CASSLGPTNQPQHF
TGTGCCAGCAGCTTAGGGCCGACAAATCAGCCCCAGCATTTT
>TRBV27|few|TRBJ2-7|TRBD2
CASRTNGASGRAWDEQYF
TGTGCCAGCAGAACAAATGGGGCTAGCGGGAGAGCCTGGGACGAGCAGTACTTC
>TRBV9|.|TRBJ2-2|.
CASSVEGRNTGELFF
TGTGCCAGCAGCGTAGAGGGACGGAACACCGGGGAGCTGTTTTTT
>TRBV7-8|.|TRBJ1-6|.
CASSLAPLGPYDSPLHF
TGTGCCAGCAGCTTAGCACCCTTAGGGCCTTATGATTCACCCCTCCACTTT
>TRBV28|.|TRBJ1-5|.
CASSETGRNQPQHF
TGTGCCAGCAGTGAGACAGGACGCAATCAGCCCCAGCATTTT
>TRBV10-1|.|TRBJ2-7|TRBD1
CASSPSGDRGSYEQYF
TGCGCCAGCAGTCCCTCGGGGGACAGGGGCTCCTACGAGCAGTACTTC
>TRBV19|.|TRBJ2-3|TRBD2
CASSMSREGTDTQYF
TGTGCCAGTAGTATGAGCCGGGAGGGCACAGATACGCAGTATTTT
>TRBV28|.|TRBJ2-2|.
CASSLGEAGELFF
TGTGCCAGCAGTTTAGGGGAAGCCGGGGAGCTGTTTTTT
>TRBV5-6|once|TRBJ2-1|.
CASSWAGALSYNEQFF
TGTGCCAGCAGCTGGGCGGGGGCTCTCTCCTACAATGAGCAGTTCTTC
>TRBV5-1|once|TRBJ2-1|.
CASSLEAREQFF
TGCGCCAGCAGCTTGGAGGCGCGTGAGCAGTTCTTC